This TCR beta chain derives from a study of blood T cell repertoires in COVID-19. Study context: Both acute and convalescent COVID-19 samples were obtained from the United States, Italy and Spain. In each case, the material was cDNA or gDNA derived from T cells, B-cell-depleted T cells, or PBMCs.

Germline V gene sequence: CDR1 LNHDA, CDR2 SQIVND (reference sequence). The trim removed 4 bases at V and 8 bases at J, leaving 4 bases unmatched. This CDR3 has 14 amino acids. In the original processing: Amplification from reference gene primers served as the basis for estimated nucleated cell counts. Data came from immunoSEQ multiplex PCR; TCRdb stores just in-frame clones and leaves some out. V and J calls and clone size follow that table, whereas D and trimming were derived from the DNA. The top ten hold around a third of the sample, which has some 97,000 clones, around four fifths seen once. The J gene is TRBJ2-1, the V gene TRBV19, with TRBD1 matching 11 bases. Sequenced material: peripheral blood. The sequence was collected from a man between 65 and 79 years old with active or convalescent COVID-19. Here the CDR3 reads CASSSWTGGDEQFF. CDR3 nucleotides: TGTGCCAGTAGTAGCTGGACAGGGGGCGATGAGCAGTTCTTC.